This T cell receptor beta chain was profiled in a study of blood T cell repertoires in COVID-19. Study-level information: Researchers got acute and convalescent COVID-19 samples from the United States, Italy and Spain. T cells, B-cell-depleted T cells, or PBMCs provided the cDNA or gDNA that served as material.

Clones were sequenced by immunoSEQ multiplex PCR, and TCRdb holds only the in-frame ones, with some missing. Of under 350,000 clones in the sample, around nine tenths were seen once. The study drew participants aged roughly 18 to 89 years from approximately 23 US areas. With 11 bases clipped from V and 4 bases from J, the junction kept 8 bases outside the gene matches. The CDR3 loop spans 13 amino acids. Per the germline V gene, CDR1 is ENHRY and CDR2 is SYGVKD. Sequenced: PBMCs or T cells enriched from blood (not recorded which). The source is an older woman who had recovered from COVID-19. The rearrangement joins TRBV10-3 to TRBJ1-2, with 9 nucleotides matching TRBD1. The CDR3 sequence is CAFRDRESYGYTF. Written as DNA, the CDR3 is TGTGCCTTCCGGGACAGGGAGAGCTATGGCTACACCTTC.